What follows is one TCR beta chain and its context. TCRdb processed the 5' RACE reads again and assigns one entry to each CDR3 protein, with no DNA. The sample holds 300,000 to 450,000 distinct CDR3 sequences. Germline V gene data show CDR1 as LGHDT and CDR2 as YNNKEL (reference sequence). This CDR3 region has 17 residues. The data were taken from a study of T cells expressing NK-cell markers. The sequenced sample consisted of blood T cells: a sorted CD56 or NKG2C T cell subset, CD4+ or CD8+ T cells, or bulk PBMC T cells (not recorded which). The TCR comes from a man aged 18 to 69 in good health. The genes are TRBV3-1 and TRBJ1-1. The CDR3 protein is CASSQGPRRESNTEAFF.